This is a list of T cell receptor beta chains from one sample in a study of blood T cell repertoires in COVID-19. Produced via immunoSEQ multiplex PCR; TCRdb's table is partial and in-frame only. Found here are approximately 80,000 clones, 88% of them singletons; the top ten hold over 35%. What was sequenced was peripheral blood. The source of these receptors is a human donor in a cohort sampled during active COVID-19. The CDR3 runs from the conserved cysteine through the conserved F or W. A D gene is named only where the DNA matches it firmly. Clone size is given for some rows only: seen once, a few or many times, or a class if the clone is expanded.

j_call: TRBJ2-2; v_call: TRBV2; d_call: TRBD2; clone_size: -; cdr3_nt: TGTGCCAGCACTGGGACTAGCGGTAACACCGGGGAGCTGTTTTTT; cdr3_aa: CASTGTSGNTGELFF
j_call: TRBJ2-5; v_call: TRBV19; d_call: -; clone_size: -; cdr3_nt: TGTGCCAGTAGACCGACTGGCGGTGGATTCGAGACCCAGTACTTC; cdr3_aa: CASRPTGGGFETQYF
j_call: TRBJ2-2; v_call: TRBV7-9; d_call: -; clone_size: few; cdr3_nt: TGTGCCAGCAGCTTAGCGGGGGCCAACACCGGGGAGCTGTTTTTT; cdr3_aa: CASSLAGANTGELFF
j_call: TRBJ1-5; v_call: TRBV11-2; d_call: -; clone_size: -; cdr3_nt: TGTGCCAGCAGTCAAGCTGGGGGCGGGCAGCCCCAGCATTTT; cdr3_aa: CASSQAGGGQPQHF
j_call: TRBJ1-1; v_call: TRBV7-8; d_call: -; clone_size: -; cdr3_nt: TGTGCCAGCAGCCTAACATCGGGATACATGAACACTGAAGCTTTCTTT; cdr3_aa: CASSLTSGYMNTEAFF
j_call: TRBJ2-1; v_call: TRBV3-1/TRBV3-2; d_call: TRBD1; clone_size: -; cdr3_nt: TGTGCCAGCAGCCAAGCTACAGGGGGCTCCGTTGTTGAGCAGTTCTTC; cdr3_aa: CASSQATGGSVVEQFF
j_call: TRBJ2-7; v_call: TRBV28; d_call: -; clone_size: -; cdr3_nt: TGTGCCAGCACCAGAACCGACTGGTACTACGAGCAGTACTTC; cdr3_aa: CASTRTDWYYEQYF
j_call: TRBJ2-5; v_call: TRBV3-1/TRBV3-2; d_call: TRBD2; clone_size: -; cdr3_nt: TGTGCCAGCAGTCGTACTAGCGGGAGGGCCCTCGAGACCCAGTACTTC; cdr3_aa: CASSRTSGRALETQYF
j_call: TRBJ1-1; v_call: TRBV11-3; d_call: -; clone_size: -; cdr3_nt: TGTGCCAGCAGCTTAGGCACAGGGACGGGGACTGAAGCTTTCTTT; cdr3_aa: CASSLGTGTGTEAFF
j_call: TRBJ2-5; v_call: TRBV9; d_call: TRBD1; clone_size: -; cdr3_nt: TGTGCCAGCAGCGCTCAGGGACAGGCCCAAGAGACCCAGTACTTC; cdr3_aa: CASSAQGQAQETQYF
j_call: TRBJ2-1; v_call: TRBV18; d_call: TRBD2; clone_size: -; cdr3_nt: TGTGCCAGCTCCCAACCGGGACTAGCGGGAGGTAATGAGCAGTTCTTC; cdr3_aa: CASSQPGLAGGNEQFF
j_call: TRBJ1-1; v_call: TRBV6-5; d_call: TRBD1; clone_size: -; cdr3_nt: TGTGCCAGCAGTTACTCGGGACAGGGGGCCACTGAAGCTTTCTTT; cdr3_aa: CASSYSGQGATEAFF
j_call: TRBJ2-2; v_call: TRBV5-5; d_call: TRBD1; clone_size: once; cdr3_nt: TGTGCCAGCAGCTTGGAGCAGGGGGCGACCGGGGAGCTGTTTTTT; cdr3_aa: CASSLEQGATGELFF
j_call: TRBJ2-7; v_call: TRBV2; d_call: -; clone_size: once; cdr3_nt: TGTGCCAGCAGTGGTATTAGCGGAGGCTACGAGCAGTACTTC; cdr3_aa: CASSGISGGYEQYF
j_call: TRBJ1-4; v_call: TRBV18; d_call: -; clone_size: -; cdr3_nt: TGTGCCAGCTCACCACCCATACAGGGACCCAATGAAAAACTGTTTTTT; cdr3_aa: CASSPPIQGPNEKLFF
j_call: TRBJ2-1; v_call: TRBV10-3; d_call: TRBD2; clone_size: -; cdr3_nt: TGTGCCATCAGGGCTAGCGGGGGGTCGGATGAGCAGTTCTTC; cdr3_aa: CAIRASGGSDEQFF
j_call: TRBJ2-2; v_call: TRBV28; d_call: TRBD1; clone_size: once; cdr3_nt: TGTGCCAGCAGCTCGACAGGGGTAACCGGGGAGCTGTTTTTT; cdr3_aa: CASSSTGVTGELFF
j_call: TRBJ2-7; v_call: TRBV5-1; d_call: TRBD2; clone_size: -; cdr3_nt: TGCGCCAGCAGCTTGGCCGGTCTAGCGGGAGGGCGAGGGTCCTACGAGCAGTACTTC; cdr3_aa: CASSLAGLAGGRGSYEQYF
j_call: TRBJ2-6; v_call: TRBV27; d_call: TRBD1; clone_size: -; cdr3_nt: TGTGCCAGCAGTTTCTCCGGGACAGGTAGCTCTGGGGCCAACGTCCTGACTTTC; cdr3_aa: CASSFSGTGSSGANVLTF
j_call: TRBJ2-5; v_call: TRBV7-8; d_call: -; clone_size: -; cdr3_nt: TGTGCCAGCAGCTTAAGGAGACAAGAGACCCAGTACTTC; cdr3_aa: CASSLRRQETQYF
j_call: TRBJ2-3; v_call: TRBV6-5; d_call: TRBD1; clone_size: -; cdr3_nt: TGTGCCAGCAGCCTAGGACAGGGGACAGATACGCAGTATTTT; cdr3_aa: CASSLGQGTDTQYF
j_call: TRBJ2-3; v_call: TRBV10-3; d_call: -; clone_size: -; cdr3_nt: TGTGCCATCAGTGACGGGGAGGTGGGCACAGATACGCAGTATTTT; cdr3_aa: CAISDGEVGTDTQYF
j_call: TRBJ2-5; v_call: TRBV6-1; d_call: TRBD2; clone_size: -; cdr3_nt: TGTGCCAGCAGTGGAGGGACTAGCGGGAGGTCCCTTGAGACCCAGTACTTC; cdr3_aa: CASSGGTSGRSLETQYF
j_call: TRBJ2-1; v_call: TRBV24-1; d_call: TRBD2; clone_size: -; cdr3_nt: TGTGCCACCAGTAAAGCTAGCGGGAGTAGTTACAATGAGCAGTTCTTC; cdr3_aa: CATSKASGSSYNEQFF
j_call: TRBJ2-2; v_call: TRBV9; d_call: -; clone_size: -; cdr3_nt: TGTGCCAGCAGCGTAGACTACCCGCACACCGGGGAGCTGTTTTTT; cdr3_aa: CASSVDYPHTGELFF
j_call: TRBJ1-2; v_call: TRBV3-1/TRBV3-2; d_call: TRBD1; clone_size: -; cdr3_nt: TGTGCCAGCAGCCCGCTCCGGGACAGGAGTATTAACTATGGCTACACCTTC; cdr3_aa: CASSPLRDRSINYGYTF
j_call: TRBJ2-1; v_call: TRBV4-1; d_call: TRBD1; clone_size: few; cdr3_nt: TGCGCCAGCAGCCGCACGGGACAGAACTACAATGAGCAGTTCTTC; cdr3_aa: CASSRTGQNYNEQFF
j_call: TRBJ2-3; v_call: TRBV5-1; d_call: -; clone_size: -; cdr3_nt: TGCGCCAGCAGCTTGGGAGGTCCGTCAGATACGCAGTATTTT; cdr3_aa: CASSLGGPSDTQYF
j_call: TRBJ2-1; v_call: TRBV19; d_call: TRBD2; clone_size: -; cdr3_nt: TGTGCCAGTAACATGGGACTAGCGGGGGGGAAGTTGGGCAATGAGCAGTTCTTC; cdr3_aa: CASNMGLAGGKLGNEQFF
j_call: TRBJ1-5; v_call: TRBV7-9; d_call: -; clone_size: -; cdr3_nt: TGTGCCAGCAGCTTAGGCTTGACAGCTAGCAATCAGCCCCAGCATTTT; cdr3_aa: CASSLGLTASNQPQHF
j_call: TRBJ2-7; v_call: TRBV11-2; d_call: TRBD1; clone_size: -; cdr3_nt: TGTGCCAGCAGACCAGGGGGCACCCACGAGCAGTACTTC; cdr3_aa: CASRPGGTHEQYF
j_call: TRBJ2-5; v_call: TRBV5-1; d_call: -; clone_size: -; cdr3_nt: TGCGCCAGCAGCTTGGTACGGTCGGGGGAGACCCAGTACTTC; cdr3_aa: CASSLVRSGETQYF
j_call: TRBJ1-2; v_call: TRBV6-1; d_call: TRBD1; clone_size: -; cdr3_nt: TGTGCCAGCAGTGAAAGGACAGGCCGGGACACCTTC; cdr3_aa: CASSERTGRDTF